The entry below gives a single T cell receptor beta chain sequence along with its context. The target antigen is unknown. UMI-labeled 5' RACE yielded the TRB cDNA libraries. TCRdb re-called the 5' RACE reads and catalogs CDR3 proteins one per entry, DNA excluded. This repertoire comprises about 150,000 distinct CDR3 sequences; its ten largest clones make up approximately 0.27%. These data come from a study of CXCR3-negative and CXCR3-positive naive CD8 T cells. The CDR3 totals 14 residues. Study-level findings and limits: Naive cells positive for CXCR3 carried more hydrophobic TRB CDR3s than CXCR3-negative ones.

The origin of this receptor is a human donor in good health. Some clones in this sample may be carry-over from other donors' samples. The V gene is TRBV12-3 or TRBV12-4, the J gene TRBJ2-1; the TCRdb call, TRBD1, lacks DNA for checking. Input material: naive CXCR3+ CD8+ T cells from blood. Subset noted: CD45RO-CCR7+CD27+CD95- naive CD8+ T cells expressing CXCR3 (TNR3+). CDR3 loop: CASRYTGQGNEQFF.